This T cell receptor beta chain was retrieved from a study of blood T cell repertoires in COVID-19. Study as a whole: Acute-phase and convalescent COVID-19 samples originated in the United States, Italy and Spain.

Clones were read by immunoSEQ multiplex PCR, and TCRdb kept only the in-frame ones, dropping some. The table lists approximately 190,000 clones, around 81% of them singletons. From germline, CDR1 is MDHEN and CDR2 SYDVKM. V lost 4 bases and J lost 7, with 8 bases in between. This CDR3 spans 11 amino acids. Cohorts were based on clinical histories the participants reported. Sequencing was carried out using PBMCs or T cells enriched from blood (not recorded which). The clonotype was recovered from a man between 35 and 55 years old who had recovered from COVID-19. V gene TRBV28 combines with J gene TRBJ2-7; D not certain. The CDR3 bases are TGTGCCAGCAGTTCTCTCGCGGAGCAGTACTTC. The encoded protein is CASSSLAEQYF.